This T cell receptor (beta chain) was recorded in a study of blood T cells in healthy people across ages. A second PCR of 7 to 11 cycles used a sample-barcoded 5' primer and a J-beta primer mix. One entry per CDR3 protein, called by TCRdb with MiXCR from the 5' RACE reads. This sample has about 1 million distinct CDR3 sequences, with roughly 45% found just once. V dropped 1 base and J dropped 4; count of bases not matched to a gene: 9. Germline V gene data show CDR1 as MNHEY and CDR2 as SVGAGI. This CDR3 spans 18 amino acids. This clonotype originated in a woman aged 55-70 years in good health. The chain combines TRBV6-5 with TRBJ2-6, with 8 bases that match TRBD2. Sequenced sample: blood. This CDR3 is CASSYYAGGPPGANVLTF. In nucleotides, the CDR3 is TGTGCCAGCAGTTACTATGCGGGAGGACCTCCCGGGGCCAACGTCCTGACTTTC.